This passage covers 21 T cell receptor beta chains from one sample sequenced in a study of T cells expressing NK-cell markers. TCRdb reanalyzed the 5' RACE reads, giving one entry per CDR3 protein sequence and no DNA. This repertoire comprises some 600,000 distinct CDR3 sequences; its ten largest clones make up about 3.6%. The material sequenced was blood T cells: a sorted CD56 or NKG2C T cell subset, CD4+ or CD8+ T cells, or bulk PBMC T cells (not recorded which). All receptors derive from a man aged 18 to 29 in good health.

The chain couples TRBV14 to TRBJ2-2. Germline CDR1 reads SGHDN; CDR2 reads FVKESK. The CDR3 has 13 amino acids. CDR3: CASSQFGTGELFF.

The chain uses TRBV28 and TRBJ1-1. The germline V gene encodes CDR1 MDHEN and CDR2 SYDVKM. The length of the CDR3 is 14 residues. The chain's CDR3 is CASSTNSMNTEAFF.

The chain is built from TRBV7-9 and TRBJ2-3; TCRdb outputs TRBD2, but without DNA this stays unchecked. Looked up from germline, CDR1 is SEHNR and CDR2 is FQNEAQ (reference sequence). This CDR3 is 17 amino acids long. Here the CDR3 reads CASSVTRDGLMLGTQYF.

The chain recombines TRBV5-6 with TRBJ1-2. Looked up from germline, CDR1 is SGHDT and CDR2 is YYEEEE. The CDR3 has 14 residues. The CDR3 reads CASSLRGGFSGYTF.

This chain uses TRBV11-2 with TRBJ2-3; TCRdb lists TRBD2, though no DNA is available to test this call. CDR3 length: 18 residues. The V gene's germline CDR1 is SGHAT and CDR2 FQNNGV. CDR3 residues: CASSLTWTSGGKGDTQYF.

The V call is TRBV29-1, the J call TRBJ2-2. CDR1 SQVTM and CDR2 ANQGSEA come from the germline V gene. This CDR3 spans 11 amino acids. This CDR3 is CYPVNTGELFF.

The rearrangement links TRBV7-2 to TRBJ2-5; the TCRdb call, TRBD2, lacks DNA for checking. This CDR3 comprises 17 residues. Germline assignment: CDR1 SGHTA and CDR2 FQGNSA. This CDR3 is CASSSTLAGGFQETQYF.

This chain's CDR3 is CASSLGEGQEETQYF. The chain joins TRBV12-3 or TRBV12-4 to TRBJ2-5; TCRdb returns TRBD2, unconfirmable since there is no DNA. CDR3 size: 15 residues.

The V call is TRBV7-9, the J call TRBJ2-2. Per the germline V gene, CDR1 is SEHNR and CDR2 is FQNEAQ (reference sequence). The CDR3 covers 12 residues. The CDR3 region is CASSEDSGELFF.

CDR3 sequence: CASSPGPVSTDTQYF. J is TRBJ2-3 and V is TRBV5-6; TCRdb's D call of TRBD1 is untestable without DNA. This CDR3 spans 15 amino acids. Germline CDR1 is SGHDT and CDR2 is YYEEEE. The full variable domain, completed using reference TRBV5-6 and TRBJ2-3, is DAGVTQSPTHLIKTRGQQVTLRCSPKSGHDTVSWYQQALGQGPQFIFQYYEEEERQRGNFPDRFSGHQFPNYSSELNVNALLLGDSALYLCASSPGPVSTDTQYFGPGTRLTVL.

The CDR3 here is CASSFISRGLTGELFF. The V gene is TRBV5-1, the J gene TRBJ2-2; TCRdb picks TRBD1, but there is no DNA to check that call. The CDR3 is made up of 16 amino acids. Germline values: CDR1 SGHRS, CDR2 YFSETQ.

V and J are TRBV20-1 and TRBJ2-5; TCRdb picks TRBD1, but there is no DNA to check that call. In germline, CDR1 is DFQATT, CDR2 SNEGSKA (reference sequence). This CDR3 has 13 amino acids. The chain's CDR3 is CSAPGPLQKTQYF.

This sequence joins TRBV29-1 and TRBJ1-2; the TCRdb D gene call, TRBD1, has no DNA to confirm it. Per the germline V gene, CDR1 is SQVTM and CDR2 is ANQGSEA. The CDR3 contains 12 residues. CDR3 amino acids: CSVRGADYGYTF.

The rearrangement links TRBV4-2 to TRBJ2-1. The CDR3 sequence is 19 residues long. Germline V gene data show CDR1 as LGHNA and CDR2 as YNFKEQ. CDR3 sequence: CASSQDSSSIRDSYNEQFF.

The chain recombines TRBV5-1 with TRBJ2-1; TCRdb outputs TRBD2, but without DNA this stays unchecked. This CDR3 contains 13 residues. CDR1 is SGHRS and CDR2 is YFSETQ in the germline V gene. CDR3 residues: CASSPPGLDYQFF.

V usage is TRBV5-5 and J usage is TRBJ2-1. Germline lookup yields CDR1 SGHKS and CDR2 YYEKEE (reference sequence). CDR3 length: 16 residues. The CDR3 region is CASSLRSGRSYNEQFF.

The chain links TRBV18 to TRBJ2-1. The CDR3 loop spans 17 amino acids. The germline V gene encodes CDR1 KGHSH and CDR2 LQKENI. CDR3 residues: CASSPPARKTLYNEQFF. Looking up the rest from reference TRBV18 and TRBJ2-1 gives the full variable domain: NAGVMQNPRHLVRRRGQEARLRCSPMKGHSHVYWYRQLPEEGLKFMVYLQKENIIDESGMPKERFSAEFPKEGPSILRIQQVVRGDSAAYFCASSPPARKTLYNEQFFGPGTRLTVL.

V gene TRBV29-1 combines with J gene TRBJ1-1; TCRdb names TRBD1, which stays unverified in the absence of DNA. This CDR3 has 13 residues. CDR1 and CDR2 (germline): SQVTM, ANQGSEA. This chain's CDR3 is CSAATGGGTEAFF.

The V call is TRBV9, the J call TRBJ2-7; TCRdb calls TRBD2, which cannot be checked without DNA. Germline V lookup: CDR1 SGDLS, CDR2 YYNGEE. The CDR3 consists of 14 residues. The CDR3 spells CASSMTGLPYEQYF. The complete variable domain, with remaining parts taken from reference TRBV9 and TRBJ2-7, reads DSGVTQTPKHLITATGQRVTLRCSPRSGDLSVYWYQQSLDQGLQFLIQYYNGEERAKGNILERFSAQQFPDLHSELNLSSLELGDSALYFCASSMTGLPYEQYFGPGTRLTVT.

The chain couples TRBV10-3 to TRBJ2-3. This CDR3 contains 13 residues. Germline CDR1 ENHRY, CDR2 SYGVKD. CDR3: CAISETSTDTQYF.

The gene calls are TRBV9 and TRBJ2-3; TCRdb names TRBD2, which stays unverified in the absence of DNA. Germline assignment: CDR1 SGDLS and CDR2 YYNGEE. This CDR3 comprises 16 residues. The CDR3 spells CASSLGLAGEGKAQYF.